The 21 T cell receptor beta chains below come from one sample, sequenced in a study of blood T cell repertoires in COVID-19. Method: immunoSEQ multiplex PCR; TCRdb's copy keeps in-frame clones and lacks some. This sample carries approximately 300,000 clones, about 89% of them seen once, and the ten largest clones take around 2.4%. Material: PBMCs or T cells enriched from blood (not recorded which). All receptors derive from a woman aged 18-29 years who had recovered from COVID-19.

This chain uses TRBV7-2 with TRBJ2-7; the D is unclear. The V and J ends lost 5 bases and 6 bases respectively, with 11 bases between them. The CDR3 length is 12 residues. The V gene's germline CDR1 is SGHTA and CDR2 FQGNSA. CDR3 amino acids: CASSPPPSEQYF. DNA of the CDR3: TGTGCCAGCAGCCCCCCCCCTTCCGAGCAGTACTTC.

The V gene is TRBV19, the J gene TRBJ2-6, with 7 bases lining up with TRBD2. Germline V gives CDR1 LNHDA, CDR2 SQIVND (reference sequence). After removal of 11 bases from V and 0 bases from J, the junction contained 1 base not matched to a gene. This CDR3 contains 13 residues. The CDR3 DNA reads TGTGCCGGGGGGGTCTCTGGGGCCAACGTCCTGACTTTC. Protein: CAGGVSGANVLTF.

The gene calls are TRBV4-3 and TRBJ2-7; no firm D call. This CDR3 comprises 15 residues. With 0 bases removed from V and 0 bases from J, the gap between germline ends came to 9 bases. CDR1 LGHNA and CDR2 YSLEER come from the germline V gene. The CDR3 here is CASSQDLGSSYEQYF. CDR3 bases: TGCGCCAGCAGCCAAGATCTAGGAAGCTCCTACGAGCAGTACTTC.

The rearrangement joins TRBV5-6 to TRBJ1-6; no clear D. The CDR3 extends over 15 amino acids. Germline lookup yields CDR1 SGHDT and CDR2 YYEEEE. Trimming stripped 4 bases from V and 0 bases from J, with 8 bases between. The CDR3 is CASSTLSSYNSPLHF. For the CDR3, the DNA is TGTGCCAGCAGCACGCTGAGCTCCTATAATTCACCCCTCCACTTT.

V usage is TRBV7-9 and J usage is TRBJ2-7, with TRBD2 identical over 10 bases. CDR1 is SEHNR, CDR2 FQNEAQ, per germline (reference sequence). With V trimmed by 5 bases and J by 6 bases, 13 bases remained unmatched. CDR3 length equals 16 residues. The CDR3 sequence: CASSQGASGREGEQYF. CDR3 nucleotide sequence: TGTGCCAGCAGCCAGGGGGCTAGCGGGAGAGAGGGCGAGCAGTACTTC.

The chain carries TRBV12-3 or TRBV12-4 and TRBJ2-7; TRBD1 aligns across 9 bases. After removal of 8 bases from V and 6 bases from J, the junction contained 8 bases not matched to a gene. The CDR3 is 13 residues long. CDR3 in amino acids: CASGPRTGVEQYF. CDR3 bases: TGTGCCAGCGGGCCCAGGACAGGGGTCGAGCAGTACTTC.

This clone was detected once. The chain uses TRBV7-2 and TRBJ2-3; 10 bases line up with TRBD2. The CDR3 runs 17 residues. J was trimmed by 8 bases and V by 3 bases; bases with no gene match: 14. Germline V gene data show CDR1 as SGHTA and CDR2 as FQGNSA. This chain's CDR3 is CASSFQSSGGPRGTQYF. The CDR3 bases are TGTGCCAGCAGCTTCCAGAGTAGCGGGGGGCCTCGGGGTACGCAGTATTTT.

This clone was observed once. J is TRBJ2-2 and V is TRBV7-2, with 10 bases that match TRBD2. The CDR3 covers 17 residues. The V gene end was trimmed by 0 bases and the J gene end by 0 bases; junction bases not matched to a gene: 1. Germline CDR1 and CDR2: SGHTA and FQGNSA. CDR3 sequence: CASSLAGTSANTGELFF. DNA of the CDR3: TGTGCCAGCAGCTTAGCGGGGACTAGCGCGAACACCGGGGAGCTGTTTTTT.

CDR3 sequence reads: CASSPTGGWGQYF. CDR3 nucleotides: TGTGCCAGCAGCCCGACAGGGGGCTGGGGTCAGTACTTC. The rearrangement joins TRBV5-8 to TRBJ2-4; TRBD1 matches at 10 bases. Germline CDR1 reads SGHTS; CDR2 reads YDEGEE. The CDR3 spans 13 residues. Unmatched junction bases numbered 7, after V lost 4 bases and J lost 12 bases.

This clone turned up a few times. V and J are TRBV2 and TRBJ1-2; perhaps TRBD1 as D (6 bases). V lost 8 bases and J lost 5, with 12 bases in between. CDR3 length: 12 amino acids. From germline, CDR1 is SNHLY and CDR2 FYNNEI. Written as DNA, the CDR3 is TGTGCCAGCGATAAACAGGGTTATGGCTACACCTTC. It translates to CASDKQGYGYTF.

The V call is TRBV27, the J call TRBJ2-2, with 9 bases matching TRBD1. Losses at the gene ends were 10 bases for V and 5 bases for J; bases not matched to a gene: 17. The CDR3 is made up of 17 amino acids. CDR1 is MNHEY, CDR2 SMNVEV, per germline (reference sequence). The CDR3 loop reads CATQGNRGRGSTGELFF. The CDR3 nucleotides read TGTGCCACTCAAGGGAACAGGGGGCGAGGTTCTACCGGGGAGCTGTTTTTT.

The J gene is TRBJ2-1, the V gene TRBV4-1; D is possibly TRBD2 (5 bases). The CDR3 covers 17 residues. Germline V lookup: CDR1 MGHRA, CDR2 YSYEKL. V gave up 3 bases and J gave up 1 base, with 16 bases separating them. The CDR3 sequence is CASSQSAGLTSYNEQFF. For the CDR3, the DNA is TGCGCCAGCAGCCAGTCCGCCGGACTGACTTCCTACAATGAGCAGTTCTTC.

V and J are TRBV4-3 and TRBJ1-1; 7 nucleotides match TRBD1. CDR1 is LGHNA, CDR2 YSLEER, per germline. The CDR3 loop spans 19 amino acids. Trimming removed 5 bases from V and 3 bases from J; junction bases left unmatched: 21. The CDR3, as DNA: TGCGCCAGCAGCGCTCTCTACCTCTCAAGGGGGCCTGTGGACACTGAAGCTTTCTTT. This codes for CASSALYLSRGPVDTEAFF.

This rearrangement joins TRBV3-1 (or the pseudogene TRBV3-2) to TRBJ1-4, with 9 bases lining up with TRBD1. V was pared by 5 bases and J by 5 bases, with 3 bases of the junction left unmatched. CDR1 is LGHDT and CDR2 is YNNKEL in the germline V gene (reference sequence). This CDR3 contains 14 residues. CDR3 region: CASSAGTGNEKLFF. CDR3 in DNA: TGTGCCAGCAGCGCCGGGACAGGGAATGAAAAACTGTTTTTT.

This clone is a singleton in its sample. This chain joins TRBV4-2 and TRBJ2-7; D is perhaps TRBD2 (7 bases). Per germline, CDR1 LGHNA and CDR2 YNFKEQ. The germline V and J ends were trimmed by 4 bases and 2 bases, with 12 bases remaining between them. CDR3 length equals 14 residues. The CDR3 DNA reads TGTGCCAGCAGCCCTGGGGGGGGCACCTACGAGCAGTACTTC. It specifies CASSPGGGTYEQYF.

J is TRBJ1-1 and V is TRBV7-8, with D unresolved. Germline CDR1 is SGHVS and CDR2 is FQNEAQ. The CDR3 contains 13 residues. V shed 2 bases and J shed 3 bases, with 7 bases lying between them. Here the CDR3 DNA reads TGTGCCAGCAGCTTACTGGAGGACACTGAAGCTTTCTTT. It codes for CASSLLEDTEAFF.

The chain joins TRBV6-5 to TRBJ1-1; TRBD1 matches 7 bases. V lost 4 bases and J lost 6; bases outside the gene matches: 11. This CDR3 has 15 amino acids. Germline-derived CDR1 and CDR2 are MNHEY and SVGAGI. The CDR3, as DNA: TGTGCCAGCAGTTCGGGGGAAGGGGGCAGGGCTGAAGCTTTCTTT. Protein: CASSSGEGGRAEAFF.

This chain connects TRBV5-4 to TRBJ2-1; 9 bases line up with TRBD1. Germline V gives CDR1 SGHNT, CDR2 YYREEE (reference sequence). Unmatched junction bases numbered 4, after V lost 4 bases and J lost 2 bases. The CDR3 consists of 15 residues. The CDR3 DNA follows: TGTGCCAGCAGCAAGGGACAGGGTACCTACAATGAGCAGTTCTTC. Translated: CASSKGQGTYNEQFF.

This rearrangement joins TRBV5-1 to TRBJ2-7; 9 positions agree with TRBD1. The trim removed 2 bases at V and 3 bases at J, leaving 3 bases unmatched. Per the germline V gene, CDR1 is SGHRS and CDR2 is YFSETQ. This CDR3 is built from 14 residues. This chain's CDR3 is CASSFGTGYYEQYF. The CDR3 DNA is TGCGCCAGCAGCTTTGGGACAGGGTACTACGAGCAGTACTTC.

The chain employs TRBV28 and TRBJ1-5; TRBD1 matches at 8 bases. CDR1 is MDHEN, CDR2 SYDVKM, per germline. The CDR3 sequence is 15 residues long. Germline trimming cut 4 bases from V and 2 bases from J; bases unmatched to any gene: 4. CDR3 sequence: CASSSQTGGNQPQHF. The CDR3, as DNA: TGTGCCAGCAGTTCCCAGACAGGGGGCAATCAGCCCCAGCATTTT.

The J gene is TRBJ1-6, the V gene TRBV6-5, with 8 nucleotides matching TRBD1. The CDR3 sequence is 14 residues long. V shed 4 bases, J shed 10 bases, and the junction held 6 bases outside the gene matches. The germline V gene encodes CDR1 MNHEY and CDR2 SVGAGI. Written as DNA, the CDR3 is TGTGCCAGCAGTTCAGGGGGCGGGGGCTCACCCCTCCACTTT. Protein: CASSSGGGGSPLHF.